This TCR beta chain was recovered during a study of shared clonotypes between healthy human individuals. Sequencing used immunoSEQ multiplex PCR; TCRdb keeps in-frame clones, though not all of them. Among about 590,000 clones listed, roughly 95% were seen once. Of note for this clone: Its antigen is undetermined.

Naive CD8 cells lacked CD45RO and underwent positive selection for CCR7, leaving out terminally differentiated effector memory CD45RA+ cells. The study drew its donors from healthy HIV-negative adults without recent acute infections or vaccinations. Looked up from germline, CDR1 is MGHRA and CDR2 is YSYEKL. There are 15 residues in the CDR3. V shed 1 base and J shed 7 bases, with 17 bases lying between them. Study findings and constraints: Shared clonotypes across all four donors exceeded non-shared ones in generation probability.

The chain joins TRBV4-1 to TRBJ2-7; D is perhaps TRBD2 (5 bases). This clonotype originated in a woman under 40 in good health. Sequenced sample: naive CD8+ T cells sorted from blood. The DNA of the CDR3 is TGCGCCAGCAGCCAAGTCCCCGGGGTGGTGAGAGAGCAGTACTTC. As protein: CASSQVPGVVREQYF.